The next 7 T cell receptor beta chains were all read from a single sample in a study of blood T cells in healthy people across ages. Alongside a J-beta primer mix, a sample-barcoded 5' primer served in a second PCR lasting about 7 to 12 cycles. TCRdb used MiXCR to reprocess the 5' RACE reads, holding one entry per CDR3 protein. Of 750,000 or so distinct CDR3 sequences in the sample, 25% were seen once. This sample was shared with a second study, whose subject was T cells of mothers and their children.

The sample comprised blood. These receptors originate from a boy younger than 18 in good health.

This clonotype was seen once. The chain uses TRBV19 and TRBJ2-3; D unclear. This CDR3 spans 13 amino acids. V was shortened by 10 bases and J by 6 bases, with 17 bases between the two germline ends. In germline, CDR1 is LNHDA, CDR2 SQIVND (reference sequence). In DNA form, the CDR3 reads TGTGCCACCACGACGGTTTCCAGTGATACGCAGTATTTT. It specifies CATTTVSSDTQYF. Together with reference TRBV19 and TRBJ2-3, the CDR3 gives the full variable domain: DGGITQSPKYLFRKEGQNVTLSCEQNLNHDAMYWYRQDPGQGLRLIYYSQIVNDFQKGDIAEGYSVSREKKESFPLTVTSAQKNPTAFYLCATTTVSSDTQYFGPGTRLTVL.

This clonotype was seen a few times. The chain carries TRBV27 and TRBJ2-5, with TRBD1 identical over 9 bases. The better agreement between TRBJ2-7 and the DNA end casts doubt on the J call. The germline V gene has CDR1 MNHEY and CDR2 SMNVEV (reference sequence). This CDR3 is 16 amino acids long. Here the CDR3 DNA reads TGTGCCAGCAGTGCATTCCCGGGACAGGGAAAAGACGAGCAGTACTTC. It is translated as CASSAFPGQGKDEQYF.

The V call is TRBV19, the J call TRBJ2-5; unclear D gene. The V end was cut by 9 bases, the J end by 1 base, with 12 bases between. Germline CDR1 reads LNHDA; CDR2 reads SQIVND (reference sequence). The CDR3 is 13 residues long. CDR3: CARAPPVQETQYF. CDR3 bases: TGTGCCAGGGCCCCTCCAGTCCAAGAGACCCAGTACTTC.

This clonotype occurred a few times. This chain's CDR3 is CATVQPGQGSVNEQFF. The CDR3 bases are TGTGCCACCGTACAACCGGGACAGGGTTCGGTAAATGAGCAGTTCTTC. The V call is TRBV15, the J call TRBJ2-5; 9 bases map to TRBD1. Near its end, the DNA agrees better with TRBJ2-1, so the J call may be wrong. Germline CDR1 LNHNV, CDR2 YYDKDF (reference sequence). The CDR3 runs 16 residues.

CDR3 in DNA: TGTGCCATACCTACAGGGGCGTCCTACGAGCAGTACTTC. This translates into CAIPTGASYEQYF. V usage is TRBV21-1 and J usage is TRBJ2-5; the D call in the table, TRBD1, was not verified against the DNA. With the DNA end fitting TRBJ2-7 better, the J assignment may be wrong. TRBV21-1 is classified as a pseudogene. The CDR3 has 13 amino acids.

The chain joins TRBV27 to TRBJ2-5; possibly TRBD1 for D (6 bases). The better agreement between TRBJ2-1 and the DNA end casts doubt on the J call. Germline V gene sequence: CDR1 MNHEY, CDR2 SMNVEV (reference sequence). The CDR3 runs 15 residues. CDR3 coding DNA: TGTGCCAGCAGTTCTCCTCAGAGGGGGTCCAATGAGCAGTTCTTC. The encoded protein is CASSSPQRGSNEQFF.

This clonotype was detected only a few times. V usage is TRBV12-3 or TRBV12-4 and J usage is TRBJ1-2, with D uncertain. Trimming left V 4 bases short and J 3 bases short, with 9 bases between. The CDR3 has 13 residues. The CDR3 reads CASSWGRHYGYTF. The CDR3, as DNA: TGTGCCAGCAGTTGGGGAAGACACTATGGCTACACCTTC.